These T cell receptor beta chains were read from a single sample in a study of neurological immune-mediated disorders. TCRdb reanalysed the 5' RACE reads using MiXCR and keeps one entry per CDR3 protein. Of 55,000 to 70,000 distinct CDR3 sequences in the sample, 4% to 6% are singletons; the top ten hold roughly 3.2%. Sequenced sample: PBMCs. The receptors come from a woman aged 45 to 65 with multiple sclerosis. Both conserved end residues are part of each CDR3. Each record gives: V gene, CDR3 protein.

TRBV5-1 CASSKRRSGDTEAFF
TRBV9 CASSPRGQANTGELFF
TRBV20-1 CSASGQDGYQPQHF
TRBV11-2 CASGNQGYNSPLHF
TRBV15 CATSRRNGGQGYTF
TRBV2 CASSEIGTSSYEQYF
TRBV13 CASSLFRGLDTQYF
TRBV3-1 CASSLVLGYIDEQYF
TRBV5-1 CASSLVVTGTDTQYF
TRBV12-3/TRBV12-4 CASSTTTGGRITGELFF
TRBV5-5 CASSLYGTRDEKLFF
TRBV5-1 CASSFGWGGTEAFF
TRBV7-2 CASSLVGIGGLNTEAFF
TRBV27 CASSLSGTVDTQYF
TRBV20-1 CSASRQYNEQFF
TRBV5-1 CASSLAPTGRYNEQFF
TRBV20-1 CSARNRGEGYTF
TRBV29-1 CSVARGSYEQYF
TRBV3-1 CASSRGLDTTQYF
TRBV7-8 CASSLGDRGLETQYF
TRBV5-1 CASSLANLDGYTF
TRBV28 CASSLSEVNYGYTF
TRBV28 CASSPIWENTEAFF
TRBV7-9 CASGTGASPLHF
TRBV4-1 CASSQGGTGQAQHF
TRBV15 CATSRDRGVNTEAFF
TRBV5-6 CASSLGPGETQYF
TRBV21-1 CASSNSVGGESYEQYF
TRBV7-8 CASSLAENQPQNF
TRBV20-1 CSARGWDRGNSNQPQHF
TRBV7-2 CATTGLNTGELFF
TRBV6-1 CASSPSGRGISPLHF
TRBV28 CASQGSWNSPLNF
TRBV7-6 CASSPSGFSGGYTF
TRBV28 CASSRGELFF
TRBV5-1 CASSLPGLAGQRADTQYF
TRBV7-2 CASSPMGQNTEAFF
TRBV24-1 CATSQGSLQQFF
TRBV10-3 CATSTGLTYEQYF
TRBV7-9 CASSLSGTKTEAFF
TRBV7-2 CASSSTGVRNQPQNF
TRBV5-1 CASSLDPGRGELFF
TRBV14 CASSQVYVGELFF
TRBV7-2 CATSPAGGPTDTQYF
TRBV5-1 CASSMETGAEAFF
TRBV7-2 CASSSAGTSVREQFF
TRBV3-1 CASSLTEDGYTF
TRBV4-2 CASSQARKQGGNTIYF
TRBV5-1 CASSLASGADTQYF
TRBV7-9 CASSRETGDPKLFF
TRBV12-3/TRBV12-4 CASSFGSSYEQYF
TRBV11-2 CASSLMGLEETQYF
TRBV7-2 CASSRGDRGVEKLFF
TRBV5-4 CASSLVPGQETQYF